This T cell receptor beta chain stems from a study of blood T cell repertoires in COVID-19. Study at large: In each case, the material was cDNA or gDNA derived from T cells, B-cell-depleted T cells, or PBMCs.

CDR3 length equals 12 residues. Germline assignment: CDR1 LNHDA and CDR2 SQIVND (reference sequence). The ends were cut back, 7 bases at V and 6 bases at J, with 12 bases in the middle. Study processing details: Using reference gene primer amplification, nucleated cell counts were estimated. The method was immunoSEQ multiplex PCR; TCRdb's version includes in-frame clones alone and lacks a portion of them. D and trimming come from the DNA, and the V and J calls and clone size come from that table. The repertoire consists of 200,000 to 250,000 clones, with about 90% occurring once and the leading ten covering over 1.5%.

The material sequenced was peripheral blood. This TCR derives from a middle-aged man with active or convalescent COVID-19. This sequence joins TRBV19 and TRBJ1-1; D is unclear. CDR3 region: CASTRAGSEAFF. The CDR3 nucleotides read TGTGCCAGTACCAGAGCGGGGTCTGAAGCTTTCTTT.